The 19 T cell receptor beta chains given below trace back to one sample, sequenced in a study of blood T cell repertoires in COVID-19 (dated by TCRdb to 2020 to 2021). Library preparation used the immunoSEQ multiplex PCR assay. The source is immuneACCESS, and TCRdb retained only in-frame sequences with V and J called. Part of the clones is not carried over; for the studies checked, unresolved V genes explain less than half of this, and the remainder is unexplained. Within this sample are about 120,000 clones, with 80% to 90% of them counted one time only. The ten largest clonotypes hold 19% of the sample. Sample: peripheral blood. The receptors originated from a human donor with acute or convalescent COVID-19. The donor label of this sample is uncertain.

CDR3 nucleotide sequence: TGCGCCAGCAGCCAAGGACTAGCGGGAGCCAAAACGAACACCGGGGAGCTGTTTTTT. It is translated as CASSQGLAGAKTNTGELFF. This chain links TRBV5-1 with TRBJ2-2; 13 bases are a match to TRBD2. Germline V gives CDR1 SGHRS, CDR2 YFSETQ. CDR3 length: 19 amino acids. The V segment lost 4 bases and the J segment 0 bases; nucleotides outside the gene matches: 9.

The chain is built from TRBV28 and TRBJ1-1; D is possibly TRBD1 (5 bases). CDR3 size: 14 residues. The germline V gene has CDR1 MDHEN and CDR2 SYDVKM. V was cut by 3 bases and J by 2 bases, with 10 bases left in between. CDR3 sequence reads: CASSFLGGNTEAFF. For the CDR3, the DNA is TGTGCCAGCAGTTTCCTGGGGGGTAACACTGAAGCTTTCTTT.

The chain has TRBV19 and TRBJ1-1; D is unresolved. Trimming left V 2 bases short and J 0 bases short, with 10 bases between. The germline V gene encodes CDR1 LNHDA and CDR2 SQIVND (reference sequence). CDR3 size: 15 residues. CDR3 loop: CASSILGDMNTEAFF. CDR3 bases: TGTGCCAGTAGTATACTCGGAGATATGAACACTGAAGCTTTCTTT.

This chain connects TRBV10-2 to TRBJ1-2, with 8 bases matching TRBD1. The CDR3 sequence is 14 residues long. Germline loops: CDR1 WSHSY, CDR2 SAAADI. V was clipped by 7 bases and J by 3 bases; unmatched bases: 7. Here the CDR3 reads CASNGQGLDYGYTF. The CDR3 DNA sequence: TGCGCCAGCAACGGACAGGGCCTTGACTATGGCTACACCTTC.

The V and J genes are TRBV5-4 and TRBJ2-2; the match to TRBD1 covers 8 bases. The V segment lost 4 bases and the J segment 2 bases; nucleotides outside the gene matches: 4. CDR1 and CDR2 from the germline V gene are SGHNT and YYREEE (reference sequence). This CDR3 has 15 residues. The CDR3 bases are TGTGCCAGCAGCCATGGACAGGGAAACACCGGGGAGCTGTTTTTT. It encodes CASSHGQGNTGELFF.

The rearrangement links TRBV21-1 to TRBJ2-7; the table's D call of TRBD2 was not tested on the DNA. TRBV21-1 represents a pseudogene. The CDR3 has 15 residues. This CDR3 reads CASSAPGGLHYEQYF. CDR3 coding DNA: TGTGCCAGCAGCGCTCCTGGCGGTTTGCACTACGAGCAGTACTTC.

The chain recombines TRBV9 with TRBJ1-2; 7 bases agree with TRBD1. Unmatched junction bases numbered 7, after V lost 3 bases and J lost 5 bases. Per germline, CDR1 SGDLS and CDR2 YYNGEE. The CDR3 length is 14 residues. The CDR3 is CASSGGRGVYGYTF. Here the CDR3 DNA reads TGTGCCAGCAGCGGTGGCAGGGGGGTTTATGGCTACACCTTC.

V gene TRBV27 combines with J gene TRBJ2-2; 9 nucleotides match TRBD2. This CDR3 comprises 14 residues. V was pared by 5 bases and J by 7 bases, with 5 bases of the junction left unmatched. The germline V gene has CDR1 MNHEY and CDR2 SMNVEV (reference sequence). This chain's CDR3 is CASSRGRALGELFF. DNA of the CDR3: TGTGCCAGCAGTCGCGGGAGGGCCCTCGGGGAGCTGTTTTTT.

The CDR3 sequence: CASGLGQGRTHNEKLFF. Here the CDR3 DNA reads TGTGCCAGCGGGTTAGGACAGGGGAGGACTCATAATGAAAAACTGTTTTTT. The J gene is TRBJ1-4, the V gene TRBV28; the match to TRBD1 covers 9 bases. This CDR3 region has 17 residues. Germline V gene lookup returns CDR1 MDHEN and CDR2 SYDVKM. V was clipped by 8 bases and J by 4 bases; unmatched bases: 14.

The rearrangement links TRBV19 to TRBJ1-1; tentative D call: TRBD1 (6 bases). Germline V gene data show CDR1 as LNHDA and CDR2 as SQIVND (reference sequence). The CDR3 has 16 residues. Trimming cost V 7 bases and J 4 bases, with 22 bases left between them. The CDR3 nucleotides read TGTGCCAGTATTATGTCAGGGGTGGTCGTTGTCACTGAAGCTTTCTTT. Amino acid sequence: CASIMSGVVVVTEAFF. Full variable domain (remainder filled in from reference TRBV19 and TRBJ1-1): DGGITQSPKYLFRKEGQNVTLSCEQNLNHDAMYWYRQDPGQGLRLIYYSQIVNDFQKGDIAEGYSVSREKKESFPLTVTSAQKNPTAFYLCASIMSGVVVVTEAFFGQGTRLTVV.

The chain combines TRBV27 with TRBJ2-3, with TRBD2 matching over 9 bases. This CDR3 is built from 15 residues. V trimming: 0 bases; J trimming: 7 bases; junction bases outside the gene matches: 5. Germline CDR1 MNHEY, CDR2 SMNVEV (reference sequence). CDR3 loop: CASSLSRLAGNTQYF. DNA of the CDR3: TGTGCCAGCAGTTTATCTCGGCTAGCGGGAAATACGCAGTATTTT.

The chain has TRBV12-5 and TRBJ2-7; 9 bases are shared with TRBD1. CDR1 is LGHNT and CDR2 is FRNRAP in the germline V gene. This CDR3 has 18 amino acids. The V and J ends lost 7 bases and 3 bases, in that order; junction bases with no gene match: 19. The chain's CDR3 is CASESRPGQGTTFYEQYF. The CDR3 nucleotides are TGTGCTAGTGAATCCAGACCGGGACAGGGTACTACTTTCTACGAGCAGTACTTC.

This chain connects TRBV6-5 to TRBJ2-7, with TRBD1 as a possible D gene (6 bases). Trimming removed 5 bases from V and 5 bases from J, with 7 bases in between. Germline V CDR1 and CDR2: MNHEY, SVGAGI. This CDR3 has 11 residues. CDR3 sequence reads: CASSNRDEQYF. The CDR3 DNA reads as TGTGCCAGCAGTAACAGGGACGAGCAGTACTTC.

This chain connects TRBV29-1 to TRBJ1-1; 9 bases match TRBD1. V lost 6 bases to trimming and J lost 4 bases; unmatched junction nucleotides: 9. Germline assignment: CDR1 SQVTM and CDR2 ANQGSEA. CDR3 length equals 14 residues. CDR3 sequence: CSVSFETGGTEAFF. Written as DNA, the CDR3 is TGCAGCGTCTCTTTTGAGACAGGGGGCACTGAAGCTTTCTTT.

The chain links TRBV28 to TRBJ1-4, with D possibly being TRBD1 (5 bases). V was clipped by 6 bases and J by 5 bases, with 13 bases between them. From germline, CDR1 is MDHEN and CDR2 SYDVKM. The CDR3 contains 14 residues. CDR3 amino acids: CASSAGRRNEKLFF. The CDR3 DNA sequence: TGTGCCAGCAGCGCGGGACGGAGAAATGAAAAACTGTTTTTT.

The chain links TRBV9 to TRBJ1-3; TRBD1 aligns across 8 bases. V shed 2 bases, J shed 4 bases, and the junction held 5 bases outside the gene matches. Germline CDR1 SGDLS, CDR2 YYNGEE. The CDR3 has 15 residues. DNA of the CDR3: TGTGCCAGCAGCGTCAGGACAGGGTTAGGAAACACCATATATTTT. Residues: CASSVRTGLGNTIYF.

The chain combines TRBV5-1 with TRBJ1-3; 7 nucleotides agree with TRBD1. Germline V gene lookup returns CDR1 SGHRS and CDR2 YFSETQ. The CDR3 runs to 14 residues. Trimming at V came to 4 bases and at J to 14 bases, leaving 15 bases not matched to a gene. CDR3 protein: CASSHSGTETRLYF. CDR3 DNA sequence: TGCGCCAGCAGCCATTCCGGGACAGAGACGCGGTTATATTTT.

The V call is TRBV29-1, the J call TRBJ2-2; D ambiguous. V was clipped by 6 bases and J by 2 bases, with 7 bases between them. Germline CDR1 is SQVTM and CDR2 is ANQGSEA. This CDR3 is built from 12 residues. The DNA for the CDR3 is TGCAGCGTCGACATTAACACCGGGGAGCTGTTTTTT. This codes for CSVDINTGELFF.

Here the CDR3 reads CATSRDGTGSNGYTF. CDR3 nucleotide sequence: TGTGCCACCAGCAGAGATGGGACAGGGAGTAATGGCTACACCTTC. The chain links TRBV15 to TRBJ1-2; 9 bases fit TRBD1. Germline CDR1 is LNHNV and CDR2 is YYDKDF (reference sequence). The CDR3 totals 15 residues. V shed 0 bases, J shed 6 bases, and the junction held 5 bases outside the gene matches.